The 12 T cell receptor beta chains in this list originate from one sample, sequenced in a study of blood T cell repertoires in COVID-19. Sequencing was performed with immunoSEQ multiplex PCR; in TCRdb, only in-frame clones are kept and a portion is missing. The data show approximately 180,000 clones, around 87% seen once. The sequenced sample was peripheral blood. The receptors were sampled from a man aged 35-49 years with active or convalescent COVID-19.

The rearrangement links TRBV6-2 or TRBV6-3 to TRBJ2-5; D perhaps matches TRBD1 (6 bases). With 2 bases removed from V and 5 bases from J, the gap between germline ends came to 12 bases. This CDR3 region has 14 residues. In germline, CDR1 is MNHEY, CDR2 SVGEGT. The CDR3 is CASSYGTREETQYF. CDR3 coding DNA: TGTGCCAGCAGTTACGGGACAAGGGAGGAGACCCAGTACTTC.

The chain has TRBV9 and TRBJ1-6, with 7 bases lining up with TRBD1. This CDR3 is 17 amino acids long. The germline CDR1 and CDR2 sequences are SGDLS and YYNGEE. With V trimmed by 4 bases and J by 0 bases, 7 bases remained unmatched. CDR3 nucleotide sequence: TGTGCCAGCAGCCCAGACAGGGTGAGCTCCTATAATTCACCCCTCCACTTT. Protein product: CASSPDRVSSYNSPLHF.

CDR3 region: CAWTRRLAGETDTQYF. DNA of the CDR3: TGTGCCTGGACCCGACGACTAGCGGGGGAAACAGATACGCAGTATTTT. This sequence joins TRBV30 and TRBJ2-3; 12 positions agree with TRBD2. Germline V gene sequence: CDR1 GTSNPN, CDR2 SVGIG (reference sequence). The V and J ends lost 4 bases and 3 bases, in that order; junction bases with no gene match: 8. The CDR3 length is 16 residues.

This clone was seen once. This chain links TRBV6-2 or TRBV6-3 with TRBJ1-6, with D tentatively TRBD1 (5 bases). The CDR3 extends over 17 amino acids. Germline V gene data show CDR1 as MNHEY and CDR2 as SVGEGT. Trimming stripped 0 bases from V and 6 bases from J, with 15 bases between. This CDR3 is CASSYSTGRGFNSPLHF. The CDR3 DNA follows: TGTGCCAGCAGTTACTCGACGGGTCGGGGGTTTAATTCACCCCTCCACTTT.

The chain employs TRBV6-2 or TRBV6-3 and TRBJ2-2; tentative D call: TRBD2 (5 bases). CDR3 size: 14 residues. Per germline, CDR1 MNHEY and CDR2 SVGEGT. V was cut by 0 bases and J by 10 bases, with 12 bases left in between. Here the CDR3 reads CASSYSRGSVELFF. CDR3 nucleotides: TGTGCCAGCAGTTACTCACGGGGAAGCGTGGAGCTGTTTTTT.

The count of this clone is one. The V call is TRBV7-9, the J call TRBJ2-5; 7 nucleotides match TRBD1. The CDR3 contains 13 residues. Germline trimming cut 6 bases from V and 2 bases from J; bases unmatched to any gene: 3. Germline V gene sequence: CDR1 SEHNR, CDR2 FQNEAQ (reference sequence). The CDR3 is CASRPTGQETQYF. For the CDR3, the DNA is TGTGCCAGCAGACCGACAGGGCAAGAGACCCAGTACTTC.

This chain uses TRBV3-1 (or the pseudogene TRBV3-2) with TRBJ1-2, with unresolved D. The CDR3 totals 15 residues. The germline CDR1 and CDR2 sequences are LGHDT and YNNKEL (reference sequence). V was trimmed by 0 bases and J by 4 bases, leaving 12 bases between them. In DNA, the CDR3 is TGTGCCAGCAGCCAAGATCGCGGGAAAATCTATGGCTACACCTTC. Translation: CASSQDRGKIYGYTF.

The rearrangement uses TRBV6-5 and TRBJ1-2; 7 bases match TRBD1. The CDR3 totals 14 residues. V trimming: 8 bases; J trimming: 0 bases; junction bases outside the gene matches: 6. Germline loops: CDR1 MNHEY, CDR2 SVGAGI. CDR3 bases: TGTGCCAGCTCGAGGGGGACAGCTAACTATGGCTACACCTTC. Translating gives CASSRGTANYGYTF.

This chain links TRBV14 with TRBJ2-7, with a weak D call TRBD1 (5 bases). V gave up 3 bases and J gave up 3 bases, with 15 bases separating them. From germline, CDR1 is SGHDN and CDR2 FVKESK. The CDR3 covers 15 residues. The CDR3: CASSHQDSSLYEQYF. CDR3 sequence (DNA): TGTGCCAGCAGCCACCAAGACAGCTCCCTCTACGAGCAGTACTTC.

V gene TRBV10-1 combines with J gene TRBJ2-2; 9 bases match TRBD1. V lost 9 bases to trimming and J lost 6 bases; unmatched junction nucleotides: 2. Looked up from germline, CDR1 is WNHNN and CDR2 is SYGVQD (reference sequence). CDR3 length: 12 amino acids. The CDR3 DNA reads as TGCGCCAGGGGACAGGGTGCCGGGGAGCTGTTTTTT. Translation: CARGQGAGELFF.

The chain is built from TRBV12-3 or TRBV12-4 and TRBJ1-1; D call uncertain. The CDR3 is 13 amino acids. V dropped 2 bases and J dropped 6 bases, with 10 bases sitting between them. The CDR3 is CASSLPGGSEAFF. Written as DNA, the CDR3 is TGTGCCAGCAGTTTACCGGGTGGGTCTGAAGCTTTCTTT.

This clone appeared once. J is TRBJ2-7 and V is TRBV2; D possibly corresponds to TRBD2 (6 bases). The length of the CDR3 is 14 residues. V was shortened by 4 bases and J by 3 bases, with 13 bases between the two germline ends. Germline V gene sequence: CDR1 SNHLY, CDR2 FYNNEI. The CDR3 loop reads CASSGGTGNYEQYF. DNA for the CDR3: TGTGCCAGCAGTGGCGGGACGGGAAACTACGAGCAGTACTTC.